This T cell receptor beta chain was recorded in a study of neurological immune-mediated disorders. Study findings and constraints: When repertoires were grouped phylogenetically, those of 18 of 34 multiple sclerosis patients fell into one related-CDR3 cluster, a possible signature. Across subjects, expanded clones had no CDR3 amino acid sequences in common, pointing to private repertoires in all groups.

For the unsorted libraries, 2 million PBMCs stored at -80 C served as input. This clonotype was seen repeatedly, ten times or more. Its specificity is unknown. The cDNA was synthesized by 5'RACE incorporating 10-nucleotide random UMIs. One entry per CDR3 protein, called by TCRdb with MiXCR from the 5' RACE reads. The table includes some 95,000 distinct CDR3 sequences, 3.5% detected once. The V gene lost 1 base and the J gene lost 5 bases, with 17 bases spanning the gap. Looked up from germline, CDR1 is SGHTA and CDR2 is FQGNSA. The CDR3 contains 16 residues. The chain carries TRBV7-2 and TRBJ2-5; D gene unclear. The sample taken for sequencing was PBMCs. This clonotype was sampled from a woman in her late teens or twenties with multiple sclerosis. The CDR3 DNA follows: TGTGCCAGCAGCTTAGTATCCCCCTGGATCGGGGAGACCCAGTACTTC. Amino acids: CASSLVSPWIGETQYF.